Shown below are 16 T cell receptor beta chains from a single sample sequenced in a study of OX40 agonist ivuxolimab in advanced cancers. Sequencing used immunoSEQ multiplex PCR; TCRdb keeps in-frame clones, though not all of them. Of about 76,000 clones in the sample, about 87% were seen once. Here the sequenced sample was CD4+ or CD8+ T cells sorted from blood, taken in a trial of the OX40 agonist ivuxolimab. The source of these receptors is an adult with an advanced solid tumor such as melanoma, head and neck, liver or kidney cancer.

There are a few counts of this clone. The V gene is TRBV7-3, the J gene TRBJ2-3, with TRBD1 matching over 7 bases. This CDR3 spans 16 amino acids. In germline, CDR1 is SGHTA, CDR2 FQGTGA. The J segment lost 0 bases and the V segment lost 3 bases, leaving 6 bases of the junction unmatched. The CDR3 protein is CASSLTRDSSTDTQYF. Here the CDR3 DNA reads TGTGCCAGCAGCTTGACTCGGGACAGTAGCACAGATACGCAGTATTTT.

The rearrangement joins TRBV27 to TRBJ2-5; 7 nucleotides line up with TRBD2. The CDR3 covers 14 residues. In germline, CDR1 is MNHEY, CDR2 SMNVEV (reference sequence). Trimming removed 3 bases from V and 4 bases from J; junction bases left unmatched: 5. CDR3 loop: CASSLLAGIETQYF. The CDR3 DNA reads TGTGCCAGCAGTTTGTTAGCGGGTATAGAGACCCAGTACTTC.

The CDR3 DNA sequence: TGCGCCAGCAGCTTGGGTGGGACCATGGGCGATGAGCAGTTCTTC. Its protein is CASSLGGTMGDEQFF. The chain joins TRBV5-1 to TRBJ2-1; D is perhaps TRBD1 or TRBD2 (5 bases each). V lost 0 bases, J lost 8 bases, and 15 bases lay in between. Germline V CDR1 and CDR2: SGHRS, YFSETQ. This CDR3 has 15 amino acids.

V is TRBV5-1 and J is TRBJ2-3; TRBD1 might be the D (6 bases). The V end was cut by 0 bases, the J end by 0 bases, with 14 bases between. The CDR3 covers 17 residues. The germline V gene has CDR1 SGHRS and CDR2 YFSETQ. CDR3 loop: CASSLARDTASTDTQYF. CDR3 bases: TGCGCCAGCAGCTTGGCCAGGGACACGGCCAGCACAGATACGCAGTATTTT.

The V call is TRBV6-5, the J call TRBJ1-1; no clear D. The CDR3 has 12 amino acids. Germline V lookup: CDR1 MNHEY, CDR2 SVGAGI. The V gene lost 0 bases and the J gene lost 11 bases, with 10 bases spanning the gap. CDR3 in amino acids: CASSYSGADAFF. CDR3 DNA sequence: TGTGCCAGCAGTTACTCGGGAGCGGACGCTTTCTTT.

V usage is TRBV7-9 and J usage is TRBJ2-1; no reliable D call. With 0 bases removed from V and 4 bases from J, the gap between germline ends came to 10 bases. The germline gives CDR1 SEHNR, CDR2 FQNEAQ (reference sequence). This CDR3 region has 15 residues. CDR3 sequence: CASSLAGAMYNEQFF. CDR3 nucleotide sequence: TGTGCCAGCAGCTTAGCAGGTGCTATGTACAATGAGCAGTTCTTC.

This clone was found a few times. The chain couples TRBV6-6 to TRBJ1-6, with 7 bases matching TRBD1. CDR1 and CDR2 (germline): MNHNY, SVGAGI (reference sequence). This CDR3 region has 11 residues. V shed 10 bases and J 7 bases; nucleotides not matched to a gene: 1. The CDR3 sequence is CAMGQNSPLHF. In DNA form, the CDR3 reads TGTGCCATGGGACAGAATTCACCCCTCCACTTT.

In nucleotides, the CDR3 is TGTGCCAGCAGCTCGGTAGCTTCCCGCACAGATACGCAGTATTTT. The encoded protein is CASSSVASRTDTQYF. V is TRBV7-3 and J is TRBJ2-3; no definite D call. V shed 4 bases and J shed 1 base, with 12 bases lying between them. Germline-derived CDR1 and CDR2 are SGHTA and FQGTGA. This CDR3 contains 15 residues.

The CDR3 DNA follows: TGTGCCAGCAGTTCAATTATAGGGGGCGGCGAGCAGTACTTC. Encoded protein: CASSSIIGGGEQYF. The genes are TRBV2 and TRBJ2-5; 7 nucleotides align to TRBD1. The J call may be incorrect, as the DNA end agrees better with TRBJ2-7. The length of the CDR3 is 14 residues. Per the germline V gene, CDR1 is SNHLY and CDR2 is FYNNEI.

V and J are TRBV5-1 and TRBJ2-2; 8 positions match TRBD1. V was clipped by 3 bases and J by 6 bases; unmatched bases: 7. Per the germline V gene, CDR1 is SGHRS and CDR2 is YFSETQ. The CDR3 loop spans 15 amino acids. The CDR3 spells CASSSGQGVSGELFF. The DNA of the CDR3 is TGCGCCAGCAGCTCCGGACAGGGTGTATCCGGGGAGCTGTTTTTT.

This chain joins TRBV29-1 and TRBJ2-3; 7 bases are shared with TRBD2. This CDR3 comprises 13 residues. Germline V lookup: CDR1 SQVTM, CDR2 ANQGSEA. With 6 bases clipped from V and 0 bases from J, the junction kept 3 bases outside the gene matches. The CDR3: CSVTSASTDTQYF. The CDR3 bases are TGCAGCGTCACTAGCGCTAGCACAGATACGCAGTATTTT.

The rearrangement joins TRBV4-3 to TRBJ2-1; 14 nucleotides match TRBD2. Germline V lookup: CDR1 LGHNA, CDR2 YSLEER. V lost 6 bases and J lost 9; bases outside the gene matches: 13. This CDR3 contains 17 residues. CDR3 sequence reads: CASSLTSGGALNGEQFF. The CDR3 DNA sequence: TGCGCCAGCAGTTTGACTAGCGGGGGGGCTCTTAACGGTGAGCAGTTCTTC.

CDR3 bases: TGTGCCAGCAGTGAAAACCCGGCGTCCTACAATGAGCAGTTCTTC. Translated, it gives CASSENPASYNEQFF. This chain uses TRBV2 with TRBJ2-1; no definite D call. The germline V gene has CDR1 SNHLY and CDR2 FYNNEI. The CDR3 has 15 residues. V lost 2 bases to trimming and J lost 1 base, with 9 bases between them.

V usage is TRBV30 and J usage is TRBJ1-2; D uncertain. Trimming shortened V by 1 base and J by 4 bases, and 13 bases separated the two germline ends. This CDR3 is built from 14 residues. Germline V gene sequence: CDR1 GTSNPN, CDR2 SVGIG (reference sequence). CDR3 loop: CAWSAGSWTYGYTF. The CDR3 nucleotides are TGTGCCTGGAGTGCCGGGAGTTGGACCTATGGCTACACCTTC.

CDR3 residues: CASSPGGTGSYEQYF. The CDR3 region has the DNA TGTGCCAGCAGCCCAGGGGGGACAGGTTCCTACGAGCAGTACTTC. The J gene is TRBJ2-7, the V gene TRBV5-5; 8 bases map to TRBD1. This CDR3 is built from 15 residues. J lost 1 base, V lost 4 bases, and 7 bases had no gene match. CDR1 is SGHKS and CDR2 is YYEKEE in the germline V gene (reference sequence).

This clone was detected only a few times. The CDR3 is CASSTHRGGGYSPLHF. The CDR3 DNA reads as TGTGCCAGCAGCACCCATCGAGGGGGAGGGTATTCACCCCTCCACTTT. The chain couples TRBV7-2 to TRBJ1-6, with a weak D call TRBD1 (6 bases). V dropped 5 bases and J dropped 8 bases, with 19 bases sitting between them. Germline-derived CDR1 and CDR2 are SGHTA and FQGNSA. The CDR3 has 16 amino acids.